This is a list of T cell receptor beta chains from one sample in a study of cytomegalovirus exposure and HLA in healthy donors. Libraries were prepared by immunoSEQ multiplex PCR; TCRdb keeps only in-frame clonotypes and omits some of them. The sample shows about 130,000 clones, roughly 78% of them seen only once. Input material: PBMCs. These receptors all come from a young man in good health. Both conserved end residues are part of each CDR3. Each record gives: D gene, J gene, clone size, V gene, CDR3 DNA, CDR3 protein. A D gene is named only where the DNA matches it firmly. Rows may omit the clone size; those that give it use once, few, many or a size class.

D: TRBD1
J: TRBJ1-5
size: .
V: TRBV28
DNA: TGTGCCAGCACCGACAGGGGGCGAGGCAATCAGCCCCAGCATTTT
CDR3: CASTDRGRGNQPQHF

D: .
J: TRBJ2-4
size: .
V: TRBV7-9
DNA: TGTTCCAGCAGCTACGGGGGGCGGTCTCGGAACATTCAGTACTTC
CDR3: CSSSYGGRSRNIQYF

D: TRBD1
J: TRBJ2-5
size: .
V: TRBV7-8
DNA: TGTGCCAGCAGCACGGGACAGTTGGAGTACTTC
CDR3: CASSTGQLEYF

D: .
J: TRBJ2-7
size: .
V: TRBV21-1
DNA: TGTGCCAGCATTCGGGGTTGGTGGGGAGCCTACGAGCAGTACTTC
CDR3: CASIRGWWGAYEQYF

D: TRBD1
J: TRBJ1-2
size: .
V: TRBV5-6
DNA: TGTGCCAGCAGCAAAGACAGGGGCCCCTATGGCTACACCTTC
CDR3: CASSKDRGPYGYTF

D: .
J: TRBJ1-1
size: few
V: TRBV21-1
DNA: TGTGCCAGCAGCGCAAGCCTTTGCACTGAAGCTTTCTTT
CDR3: CASSASLCTEAFF

D: TRBD1
J: TRBJ2-3
size: .
V: TRBV6-1
DNA: TGTGCCAGCAGTGGGGTACCGGGACAGGGGACAGATACGCAGTATTTT
CDR3: CASSGVPGQGTDTQYF

D: .
J: TRBJ1-3
size: .
V: TRBV19
DNA: TGTGCCAGCCGCAACCGGGGGGGGGCTCAAGGAAACACCATATATTTT
CDR3: CASRNRGGAQGNTIYF

D: TRBD1
J: TRBJ2-1
size: .
V: TRBV7-8
DNA: TGTGCCAGCAGCTTAAGGGACAGGGGATTCTATGAGCAGTTCTTC
CDR3: CASSLRDRGFYEQFF

D: .
J: TRBJ2-1
size: .
V: TRBV7-8
DNA: TGTGCCAGCAGCCAGACTAGTGCAGGCGGTGAGCAGTTCTTC
CDR3: CASSQTSAGGEQFF

D: .
J: TRBJ2-7
size: few
V: TRBV5-6
DNA: TGTGCCAGCAGCTTGGCCGCAGGGAAGTCCTACGAGCAGTACTTC
CDR3: CASSLAAGKSYEQYF

D: .
J: TRBJ1-6
size: .
V: TRBV14
DNA: TGTGCCAGCAGCCATCGACAGGCCTCACCCCTCCACTTT
CDR3: CASSHRQASPLHF

D: TRBD1
J: TRBJ2-5
size: .
V: TRBV6-5
DNA: TGTGCCAGCAGTTACTCTGGGACAGGGCCACCAGAGACCCAGTACTTC
CDR3: CASSYSGTGPPETQYF

D: TRBD2
J: TRBJ2-7
size: .
V: TRBV28
DNA: TGTGCCAGCAGTCAAGGGACTAGCGGTACCTACGAGCAGTACTTC
CDR3: CASSQGTSGTYEQYF

D: .
J: TRBJ1-2
size: once
V: TRBV28
DNA: TGTGCCAGCAGTTTAGGTCAGGGATTGAGCGGCTACACCTTC
CDR3: CASSLGQGLSGYTF

D: TRBD1
J: TRBJ1-4
size: .
V: TRBV4-2
DNA: TGTGCCAGCAGCACCCGGGACAGAGGAGGGGAAAAACTGTTTTTT
CDR3: CASSTRDRGGEKLFF

D: .
J: TRBJ2-1
size: .
V: TRBV15
DNA: TGTGCCACCAGCAACGCCTCTATACTCAATGAGCAGTTCTTC
CDR3: CATSNASILNEQFF

D: .
J: TRBJ2-5
size: .
V: TRBV4-3
DNA: TGCGCCAGCAGCCAAGAGAGCTACCTTGGGACCCAGTACTTC
CDR3: CASSQESYLGTQYF